This T cell receptor beta chain was sequenced for a study of neoadjuvant nivolumab and ipilimumab in lung cancer. Study overall: Patients got nivolumab 3 mg/kg on days 1, 15 and 29; combination added ipilimumab 1 mg/kg day 1. Study results and caveats: Only a single major-pathologic-response sample was available for clonality analysis. Compared with tumor-adjacent uninvolved lung, resected tumors showed greater richness and clonality. Blood richness before therapy tracked richness in tumors resected after neoadjuvant therapy.

Some clones are missing from TCRdb's copy, which holds only in-frame ones; the method was immunoSEQ multiplex PCR. The profile shows about 25,000 clones, 75% to 85% of them singletons. About this clone itself: No antigen is known for it.

The length of the CDR3 is 12 residues. The germline V gene has CDR1 SGHVS and CDR2 FQNEAQ. The junction had 0 bases not matched to a gene; V was cut back by 3 bases and J by 7 bases. Sequencing was performed on tumor tissue, taken after neoadjuvant nivolumab, alone or with ipilimumab, at or shortly before surgery. The chain joins TRBV7-8 to TRBJ2-1; 7 nucleotides match TRBD2. This receptor was identified in an adult with non-small cell lung cancer. The CDR3 region is CASSFGRNEQFF. The CDR3, as DNA: TGTGCCAGCAGCTTCGGGAGGAATGAGCAGTTCTTC.